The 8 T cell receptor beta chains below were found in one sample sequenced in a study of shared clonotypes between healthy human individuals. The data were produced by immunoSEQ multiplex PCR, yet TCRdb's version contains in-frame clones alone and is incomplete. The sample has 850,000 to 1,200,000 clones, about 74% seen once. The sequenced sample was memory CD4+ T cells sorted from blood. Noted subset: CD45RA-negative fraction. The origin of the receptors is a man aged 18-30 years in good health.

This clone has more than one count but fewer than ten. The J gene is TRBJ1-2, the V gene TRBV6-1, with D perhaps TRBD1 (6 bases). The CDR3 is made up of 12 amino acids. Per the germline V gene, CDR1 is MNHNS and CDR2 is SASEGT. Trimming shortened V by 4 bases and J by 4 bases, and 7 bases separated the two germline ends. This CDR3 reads CASSGQAYGYTF. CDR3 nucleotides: TGTGCCAGCAGTGGACAGGCCTATGGCTACACCTTC.

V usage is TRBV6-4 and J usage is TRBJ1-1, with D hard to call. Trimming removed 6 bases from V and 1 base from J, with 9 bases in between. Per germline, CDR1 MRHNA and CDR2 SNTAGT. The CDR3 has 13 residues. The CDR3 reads CASRVQENTEAFF. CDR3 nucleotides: TGTGCCAGCAGAGTCCAGGAGAACACTGAAGCTTTCTTT.

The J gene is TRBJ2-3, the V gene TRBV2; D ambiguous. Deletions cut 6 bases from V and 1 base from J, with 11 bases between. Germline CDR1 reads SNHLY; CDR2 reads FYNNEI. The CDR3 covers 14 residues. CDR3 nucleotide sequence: TGTGCCAGCAGCTGGGGAAGCGGCACAGATACGCAGTATTTT. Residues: CASSWGSGTDTQYF.

The CDR3 sequence is CASSQEQGRREKLFF. CDR3 DNA: TGCGCCAGCAGCCAGGAACAGGGGAGGCGTGAAAAACTGTTTTTT. V is TRBV4-3 and J is TRBJ1-4, with TRBD1 matching 7 bases. The germline gives CDR1 LGHNA, CDR2 YSLEER. V gave up 3 bases and J gave up 7 bases; unmatched junction bases: 8. This CDR3 region has 15 residues.

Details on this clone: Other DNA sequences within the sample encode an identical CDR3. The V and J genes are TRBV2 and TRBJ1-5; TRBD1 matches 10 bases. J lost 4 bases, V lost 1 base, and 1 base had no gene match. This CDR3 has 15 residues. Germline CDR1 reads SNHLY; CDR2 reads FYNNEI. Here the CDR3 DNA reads TGTGCCAGCAGTGAAGGGACAGGGGGAAATCAGCCCCAGCATTTT. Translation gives CASSEGTGGNQPQHF. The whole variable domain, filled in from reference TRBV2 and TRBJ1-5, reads EPEVTQTPSHQVTQMGQEVILRCVPISNHLYFYWYRQILGQKVEFLVSFYNNEISEKSEIFDDQFSVERPDGSNFTLKIRSTKLEDSAMYFCASSEGTGGNQPQHFGDGTRLSIL.

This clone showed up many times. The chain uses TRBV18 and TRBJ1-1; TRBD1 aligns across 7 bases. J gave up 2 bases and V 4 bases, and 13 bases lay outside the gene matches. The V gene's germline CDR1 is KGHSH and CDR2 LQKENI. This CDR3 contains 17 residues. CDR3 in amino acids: CASSRTGTVYVNTEAFF. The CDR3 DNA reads TGTGCCAGCTCACGTACCGGGACAGTCTATGTCAACACTGAAGCTTTCTTT.

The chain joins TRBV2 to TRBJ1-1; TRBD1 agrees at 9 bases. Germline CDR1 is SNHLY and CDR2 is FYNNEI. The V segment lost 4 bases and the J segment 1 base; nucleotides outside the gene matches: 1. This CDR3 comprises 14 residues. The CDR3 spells CASSGDRENTEAFF. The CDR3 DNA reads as TGTGCCAGCAGTGGGGACAGGGAGAACACTGAAGCTTTCTTT.

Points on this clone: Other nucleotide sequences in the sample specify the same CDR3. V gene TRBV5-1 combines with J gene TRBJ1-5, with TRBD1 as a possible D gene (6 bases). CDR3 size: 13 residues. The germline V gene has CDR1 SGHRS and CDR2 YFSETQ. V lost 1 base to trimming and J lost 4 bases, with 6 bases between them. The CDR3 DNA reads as TGCGCCAGCAGCTTGACAGGGAATCAGCCCCAGCATTTT. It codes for CASSLTGNQPQHF.